A single count supports the clone carrying this T cell receptor (beta chain). Its antigen is not known. Between the trimmed V and J ends, which lost 5 bases and 0 bases, there was a span of 15 bases. The CDR3 is 16 residues long. Germline loops: CDR1 SGHDT, CDR2 YYEEEE. This entry comes from a study of identical twins. Template switching created a universal primer site, and the cDNA included unique molecular identifiers. In TCRdb, the 5' RACE reads were re-called with MiXCR into one record per CDR3 protein. The sample has around 450,000 distinct CDR3 sequences; approximately 14% are singletons. Study-wide results and caveats: Twins shared beta out-of-frame sequences in excess, but this excess was weaker. Alpha sequences that were out-of-frame and twin-shared showed an excess of low generation probability.

The sample was also reused in another study, on yellow fever vaccine responses in identical twins.

This receptor was identified in a woman aged 18-29 years in good health. Sequencing was carried out using CD4+ T cells sorted from blood. This sequence joins TRBV5-6 and TRBJ2-4, with D unresolved. CDR3 amino acids: CASSSRLALAKNIQYF. The CDR3 DNA reads as TGTGCCAGCAGTTCGAGGCTCGCCCTAGCCAAAAACATTCAGTACTTC.